This T cell receptor beta chain was captured by sequencing in a study of vaccination effects on CD4 cells after COVID-19. Across the whole study: Two doses of BNT162b2 or mRNA-1273 vaccine were administered to participants. Study results and limitations: The vaccine-induced clones of healthy vaccinees included only 1 of 255 that cross-reacted with common cold coronaviruses. Marked clonal contraction of infection- and vaccine-induced clones was seen late after vaccination.

As to this clone: Its specificity is unknown.

Within the ViraFEST assay, antigen-specific CD4+ T cells underwent expansion with viral peptide pools prior to sequencing. Subsequent to 10 days of culture, CD4+ T cells were isolated. Recipients of the vaccine had no prior SARS-CoV-2 infection and negative nucleocapsid antibodies. The repertoire was sequenced with immunoSEQ multiplex PCR; TCRdb's copy has only in-frame clones and lacks some. The data show 20,000 to 25,000 clones, roughly three quarters seen once. Germline V lookup: CDR1 LGHDT, CDR2 YNNKEL (reference sequence). Trimming pared 3 bases from V and 3 bases from J, leaving 15 bases between. This CDR3 is 16 amino acids long.

J is TRBJ1-3 and V is TRBV3-1 (or the pseudogene TRBV3-2); no firm D call. Source: CD4+ T cells from PBMCs cultured with HCoV-NL63 spike peptides, taken before COVID-19 vaccination. The receptor was isolated from a human donor who received a COVID-19 vaccine. The CDR3 bases are TGTGCCAGCAGCCACTCGGGGATTGATATTGGAAACACCATATATTTT. This gives the protein CASSHSGIDIGNTIYF.